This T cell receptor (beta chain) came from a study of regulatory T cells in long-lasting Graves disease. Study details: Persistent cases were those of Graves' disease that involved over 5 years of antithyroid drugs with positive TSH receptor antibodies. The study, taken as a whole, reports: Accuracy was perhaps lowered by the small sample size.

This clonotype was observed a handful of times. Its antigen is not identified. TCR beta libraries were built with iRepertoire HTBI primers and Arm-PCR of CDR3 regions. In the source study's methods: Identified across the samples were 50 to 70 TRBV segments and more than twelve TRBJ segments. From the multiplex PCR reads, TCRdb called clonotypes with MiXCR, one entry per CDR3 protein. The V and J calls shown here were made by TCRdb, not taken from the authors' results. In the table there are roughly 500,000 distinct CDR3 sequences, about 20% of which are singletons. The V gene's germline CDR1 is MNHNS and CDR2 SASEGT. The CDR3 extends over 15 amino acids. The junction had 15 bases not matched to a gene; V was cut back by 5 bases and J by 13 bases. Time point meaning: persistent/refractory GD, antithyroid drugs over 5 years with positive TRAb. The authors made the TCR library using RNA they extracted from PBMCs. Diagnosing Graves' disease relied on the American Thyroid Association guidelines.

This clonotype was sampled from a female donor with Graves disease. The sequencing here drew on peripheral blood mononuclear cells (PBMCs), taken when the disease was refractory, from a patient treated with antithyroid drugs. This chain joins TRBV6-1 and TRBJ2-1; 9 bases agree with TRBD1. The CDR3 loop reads CASSPGQGQVLGQFF. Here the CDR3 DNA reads TGTGCCAGCAGTCCGGGACAGGGTCAGGTTCTGGGTCAGTTCTTC.